This TCR beta chain was observed in a study of blood T cell repertoires in COVID-19. Trimming pared 4 bases from V and 5 bases from J, leaving 15 bases between. The CDR3 loop spans 15 amino acids. Germline CDR1 MDHEN, CDR2 SYDVKM. Repertoires were generated with immunoSEQ multiplex PCR, while TCRdb's copy carries only in-frame clones and drops some. This table holds about 250,000 clones, more than 80% found once. Those enrolled, adults aged 18 to 89 years, came from fewer than 25 US areas. Two negative PCRs, clearance, or symptom resolution had been documented for recovered Cohort 3 donors. The chain combines TRBV28 with TRBJ1-5; D is perhaps TRBD1 (5 bases). The sequence derives from a woman aged 18-30 years who had recovered from COVID-19. Specimen: PBMCs or T cells enriched from blood (not recorded which). The CDR3 region is CASSSFRGLDQPQHF. The DNA for the CDR3 is TGTGCCAGCAGTTCCTTTCGGGGACTCGATCAGCCCCAGCATTTT.